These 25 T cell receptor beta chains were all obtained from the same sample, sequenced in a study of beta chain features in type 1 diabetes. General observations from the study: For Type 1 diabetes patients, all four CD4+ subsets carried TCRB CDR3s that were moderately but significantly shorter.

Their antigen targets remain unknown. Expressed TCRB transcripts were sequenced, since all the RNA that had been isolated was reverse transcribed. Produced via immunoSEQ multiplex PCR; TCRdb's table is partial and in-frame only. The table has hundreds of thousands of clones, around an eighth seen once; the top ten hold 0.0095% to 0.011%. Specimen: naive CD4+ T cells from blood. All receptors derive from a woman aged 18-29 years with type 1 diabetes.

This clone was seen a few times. This CDR3 reads CASSAGTGSYEQYF. CDR3 DNA sequence: TGTGCCAGCAGCGCCGGGACAGGGTCCTACGAGCAGTACTTC. This chain uses TRBV7-3 with TRBJ2-7; 9 nucleotides match TRBD1. Trimming removed 5 bases from V and 1 base from J; junction bases left unmatched: 3. The germline CDR1 and CDR2 sequences are SGHTA and FQGTGA. The CDR3 has 14 amino acids.

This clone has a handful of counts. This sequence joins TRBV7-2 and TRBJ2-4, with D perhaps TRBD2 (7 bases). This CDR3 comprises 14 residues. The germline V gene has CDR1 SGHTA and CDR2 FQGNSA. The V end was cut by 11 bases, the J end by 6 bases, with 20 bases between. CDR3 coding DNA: TGTGCCGGCTCGGTAGGGGGGGCCCCAAACATTCAGTACTTC. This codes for CAGSVGGAPNIQYF.

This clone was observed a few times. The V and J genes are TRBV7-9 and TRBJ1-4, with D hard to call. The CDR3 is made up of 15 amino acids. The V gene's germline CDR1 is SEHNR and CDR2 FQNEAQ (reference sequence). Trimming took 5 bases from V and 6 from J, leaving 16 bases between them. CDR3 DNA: TGTGCCAGCAGCCGTTACAGAAACCAGGATGAAAAACTGTTTTTT. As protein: CASSRYRNQDEKLFF.

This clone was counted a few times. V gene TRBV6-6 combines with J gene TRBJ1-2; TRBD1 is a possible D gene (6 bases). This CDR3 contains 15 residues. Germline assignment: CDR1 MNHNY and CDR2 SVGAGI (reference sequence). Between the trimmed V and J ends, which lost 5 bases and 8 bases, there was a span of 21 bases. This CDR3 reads CASSPRDKDLWGYTF. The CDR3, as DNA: TGTGCCAGCAGTCCCAGGGACAAGGACCTCTGGGGCTACACCTTC.

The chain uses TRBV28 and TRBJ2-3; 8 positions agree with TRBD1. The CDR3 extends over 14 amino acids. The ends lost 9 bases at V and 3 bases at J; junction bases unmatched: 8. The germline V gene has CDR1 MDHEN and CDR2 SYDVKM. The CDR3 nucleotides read TGTGCCAGTTGCCCGGGACAGGAAACAGATACGCAGTATTTT. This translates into CASCPGQETDTQYF.

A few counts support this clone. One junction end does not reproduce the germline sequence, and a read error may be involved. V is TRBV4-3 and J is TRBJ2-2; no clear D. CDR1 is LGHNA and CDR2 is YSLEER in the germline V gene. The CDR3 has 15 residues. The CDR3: CASRQGPVNTGELFF. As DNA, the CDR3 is TGCGCCAGCAGACAAGGTCCGGTGAACACCGGGGAGCTGTTTTTT.

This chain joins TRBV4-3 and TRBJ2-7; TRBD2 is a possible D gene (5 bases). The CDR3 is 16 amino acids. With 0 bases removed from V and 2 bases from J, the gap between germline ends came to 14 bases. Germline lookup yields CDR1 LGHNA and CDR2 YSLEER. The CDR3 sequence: CASSQEALGMPYEQYF. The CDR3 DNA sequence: TGCGCCAGCAGCCAAGAAGCACTAGGAATGCCCTACGAGCAGTACTTC.

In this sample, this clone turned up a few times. The DNA of the CDR3 is TGCAGCGCCACGAAACAGAACGGGCCCCAGCATTTT. Its protein product is CSATKQNGPQHF. The genes are TRBV29-1 and TRBJ1-5; D unresolved. V lost 7 bases and J lost 9, with 16 bases in between. Germline CDR1 reads SQVTM; CDR2 reads ANQGSEA. The length of the CDR3 is 12 residues. Complete variable domain (other parts from reference TRBV29-1 and TRBJ1-5): SAVISQKPSRDICQRGTSLTIQCQVDSQVTMMFWYRQQPGQSLTLIATANQGSEATYESGFVIDKFPISRPNLTFSTLTVSNMSPEDSSIYLCSATKQNGPQHFGDGTRLSIL.

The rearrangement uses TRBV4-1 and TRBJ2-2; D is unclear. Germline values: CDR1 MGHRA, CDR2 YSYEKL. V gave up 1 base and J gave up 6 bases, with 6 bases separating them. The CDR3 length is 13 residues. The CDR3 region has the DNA TGCGCCAGCAGCCAAGTAGTCTCCGGGGAGCTGTTTTTT. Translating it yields CASSQVVSGELFF.

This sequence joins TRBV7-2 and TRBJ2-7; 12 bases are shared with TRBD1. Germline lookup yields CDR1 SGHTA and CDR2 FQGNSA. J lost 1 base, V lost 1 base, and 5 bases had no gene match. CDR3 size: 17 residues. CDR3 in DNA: TGTGCCAGCAGCTTAGTGGGACAGGGGGCCGGGTCCTACGAGCAGTACTTC. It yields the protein CASSLVGQGAGSYEQYF.

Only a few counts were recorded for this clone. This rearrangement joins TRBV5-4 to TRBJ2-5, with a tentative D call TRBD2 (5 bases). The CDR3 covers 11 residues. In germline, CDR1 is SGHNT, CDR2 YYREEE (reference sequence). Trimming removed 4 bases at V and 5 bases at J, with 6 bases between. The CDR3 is CASSPGETQYF. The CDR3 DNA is TGTGCCAGCAGCCCGGGGGAGACCCAGTACTTC.

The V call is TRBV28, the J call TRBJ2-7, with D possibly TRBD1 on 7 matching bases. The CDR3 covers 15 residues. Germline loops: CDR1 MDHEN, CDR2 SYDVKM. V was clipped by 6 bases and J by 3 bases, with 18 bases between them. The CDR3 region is CASRGGGTSVYEQYF. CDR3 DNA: TGTGCCAGCAGAGGGGGCGGGACGTCGGTCTACGAGCAGTACTTC.

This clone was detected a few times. CDR3 in amino acids: CASSTLTSNDEQFF. The DNA for the CDR3 is TGTGCCAGCAGCACACTGACTAGTAACGATGAGCAGTTCTTC. The V and J genes are TRBV9 and TRBJ2-1, with D perhaps matching TRBD2 (6 bases). Germline V gene lookup returns CDR1 SGDLS and CDR2 YYNGEE. The CDR3 runs 14 residues. V was trimmed by 4 bases and J by 8 bases, leaving 16 bases between them.

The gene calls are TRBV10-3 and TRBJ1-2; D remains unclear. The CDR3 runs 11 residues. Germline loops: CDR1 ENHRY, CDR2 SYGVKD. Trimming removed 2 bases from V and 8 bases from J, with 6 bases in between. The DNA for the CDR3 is TGTGCCATCAGTGAGACGGGAGGCTACACCTTC. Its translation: CAISETGGYTF.

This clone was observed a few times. The CDR3 protein is CASSLGGTGIAEAFF. The CDR3 DNA reads TGTGCCAGCAGCTTGGGCGGGACAGGGATCGCTGAAGCTTTCTTT. V gene TRBV11-3 combines with J gene TRBJ1-1; 9 bases fit TRBD1. The CDR3 has 15 residues. The J segment lost 6 bases and the V segment lost 3 bases, leaving 8 bases of the junction unmatched. The germline gives CDR1 SGHNT, CDR2 YENEEA.

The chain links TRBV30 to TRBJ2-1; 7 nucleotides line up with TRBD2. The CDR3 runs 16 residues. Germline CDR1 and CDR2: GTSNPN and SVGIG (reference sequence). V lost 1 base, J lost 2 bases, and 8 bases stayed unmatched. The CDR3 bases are TGTGCCTGGAGTGGTACGACTAGCAGCACCTACAATGAGCAGTTCTTC. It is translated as CAWSGTTSSTYNEQFF. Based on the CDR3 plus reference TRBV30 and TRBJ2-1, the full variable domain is SQTIHQWPATLVQPVGSPLSLECTVEGTSNPNLYWYRQAAGRGLQLLFYSVGIGQISSEVPQNLSASRPQDRQFILSSKKLLLSDSGFYLCAWSGTTSSTYNEQFFGPGTRLTVL.

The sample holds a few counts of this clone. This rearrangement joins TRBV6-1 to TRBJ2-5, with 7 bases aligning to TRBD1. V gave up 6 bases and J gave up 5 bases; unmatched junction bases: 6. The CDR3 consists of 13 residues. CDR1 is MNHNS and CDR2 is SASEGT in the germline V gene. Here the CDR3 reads CASSPTGVETQYF. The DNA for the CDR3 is TGTGCCAGCAGCCCCACAGGGGTTGAGACCCAGTACTTC.

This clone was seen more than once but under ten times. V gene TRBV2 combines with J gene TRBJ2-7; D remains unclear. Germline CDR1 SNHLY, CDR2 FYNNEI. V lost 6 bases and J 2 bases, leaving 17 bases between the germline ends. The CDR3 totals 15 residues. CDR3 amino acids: CASSGLGRQAYEQYF. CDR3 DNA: TGTGCCAGCAGCGGTTTGGGCAGACAAGCCTACGAGCAGTACTTC.

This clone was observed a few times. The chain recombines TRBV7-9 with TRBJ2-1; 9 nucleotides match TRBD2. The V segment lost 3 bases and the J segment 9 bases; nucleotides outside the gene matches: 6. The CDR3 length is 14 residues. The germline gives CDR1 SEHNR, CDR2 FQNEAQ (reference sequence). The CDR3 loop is CASSFLAGATEQFF. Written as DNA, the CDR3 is TGTGCCAGCAGCTTCTTAGCGGGAGCAACTGAGCAGTTCTTC.

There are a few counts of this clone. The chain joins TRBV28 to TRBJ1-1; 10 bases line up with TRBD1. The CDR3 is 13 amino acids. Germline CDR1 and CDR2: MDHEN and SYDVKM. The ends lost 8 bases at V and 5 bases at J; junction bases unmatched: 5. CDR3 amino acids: CASDPGQGTEAFF. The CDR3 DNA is TGTGCCAGCGATCCGGGACAGGGGACTGAAGCTTTCTTT.

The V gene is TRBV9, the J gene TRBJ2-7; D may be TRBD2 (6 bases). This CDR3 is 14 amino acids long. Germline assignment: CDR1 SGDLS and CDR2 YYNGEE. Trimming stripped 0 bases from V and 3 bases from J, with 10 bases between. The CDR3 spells CASSVDAGNYEQYF. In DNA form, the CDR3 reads TGTGCCAGCAGCGTAGATGCGGGGAACTACGAGCAGTACTTC.

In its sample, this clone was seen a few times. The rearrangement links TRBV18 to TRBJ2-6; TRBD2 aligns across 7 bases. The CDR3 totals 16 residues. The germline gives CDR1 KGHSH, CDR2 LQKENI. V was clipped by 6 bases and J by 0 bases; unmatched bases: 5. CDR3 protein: CASSPGGGSGANVLTF. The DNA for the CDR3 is TGTGCCAGCTCGCCCGGCGGGGGCTCTGGGGCCAACGTCCTGACTTTC.

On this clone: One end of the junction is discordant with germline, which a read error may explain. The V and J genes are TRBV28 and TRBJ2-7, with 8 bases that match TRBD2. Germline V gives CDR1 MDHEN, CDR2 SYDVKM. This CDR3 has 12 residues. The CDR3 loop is CASRGLAGFLDF. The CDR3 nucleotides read TGTGCCAGCAGAGGGCTAGCGGGTTTTCTAGACTTC.

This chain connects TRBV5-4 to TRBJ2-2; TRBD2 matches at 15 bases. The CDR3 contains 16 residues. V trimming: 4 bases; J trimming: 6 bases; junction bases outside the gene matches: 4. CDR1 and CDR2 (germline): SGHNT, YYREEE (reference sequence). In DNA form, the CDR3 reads TGTGCCAGCAGCCTAGGACTAGCGGGAGGGGCCGGGGAGCTGTTTTTT. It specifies CASSLGLAGGAGELFF.

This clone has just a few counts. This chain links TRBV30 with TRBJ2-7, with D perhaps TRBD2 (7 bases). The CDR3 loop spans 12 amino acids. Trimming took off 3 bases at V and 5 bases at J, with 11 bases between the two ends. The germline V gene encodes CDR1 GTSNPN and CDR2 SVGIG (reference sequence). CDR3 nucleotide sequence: TGTGCCTGGAGCCCGGGGGGCAACGAGCAGTACTTC. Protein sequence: CAWSPGGNEQYF.